This record concerns one TCR beta chain sequence. Template switching introduced a universal primer site, and the cDNA bore unique molecular identifiers. TCRdb recomputed calls from the 5' RACE reads with MiXCR, one row per CDR3 protein. Of about 890,000 distinct CDR3 sequences listed, around an eighth are singletons. The data were taken from a study of identical twins. These data are also associated with another study on yellow fever vaccine responses in identical twins.

The TCR was taken from a woman between 18 and 29 years old in good health. The sample taken for sequencing was PBMCs.

CDR3 region: CASSEDGDFLMAFF. CDR3 DNA: TGTGCCAGCAGTGAAGACGGGGACTTCTTGATGGCTTTCTTT. V is TRBV6-1 and J is TRBJ1-1, with D possibly TRBD1 on 5 matching bases. CDR1 and CDR2 (germline): MNHNS, SASEGT. The CDR3 runs 14 residues. V lost 1 base, J lost 11 bases, and 17 bases lay in between.